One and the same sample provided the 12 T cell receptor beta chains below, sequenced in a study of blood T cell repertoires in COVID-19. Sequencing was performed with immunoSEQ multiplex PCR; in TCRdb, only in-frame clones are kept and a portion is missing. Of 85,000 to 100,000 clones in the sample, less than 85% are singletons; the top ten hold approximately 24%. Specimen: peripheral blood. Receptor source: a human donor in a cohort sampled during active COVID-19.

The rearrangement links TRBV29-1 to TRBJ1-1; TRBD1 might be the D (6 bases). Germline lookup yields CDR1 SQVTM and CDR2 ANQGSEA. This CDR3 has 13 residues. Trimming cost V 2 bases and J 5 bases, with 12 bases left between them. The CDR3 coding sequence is TGCAGCGTTGAAAAAGGGGGGGAAACTGAAGCTTTCTTT. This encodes CSVEKGGETEAFF. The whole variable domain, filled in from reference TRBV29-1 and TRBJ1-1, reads SAVISQKPSRDICQRGTSLTIQCQVDSQVTMMFWYRQQPGQSLTLIATANQGSEATYESGFVIDKFPISRPNLTFSTLTVSNMSPEDSSIYLCSVEKGGETEAFFGQGTRLTVV.

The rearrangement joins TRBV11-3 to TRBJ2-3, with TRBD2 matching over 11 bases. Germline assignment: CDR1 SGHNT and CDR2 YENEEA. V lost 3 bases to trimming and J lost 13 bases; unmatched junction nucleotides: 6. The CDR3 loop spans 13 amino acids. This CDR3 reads CASSFLTSGEKYF. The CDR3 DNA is TGTGCCAGCAGCTTCCTGACTAGCGGGGAAAAGTATTTT.

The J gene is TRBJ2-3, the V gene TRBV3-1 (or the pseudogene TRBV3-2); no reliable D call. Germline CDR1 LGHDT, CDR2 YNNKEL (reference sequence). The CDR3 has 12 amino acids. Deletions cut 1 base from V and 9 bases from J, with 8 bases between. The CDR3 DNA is TGTGCCAGCAGCCAAGGGGCTCAAACGCAGTATTTT. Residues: CASSQGAQTQYF.

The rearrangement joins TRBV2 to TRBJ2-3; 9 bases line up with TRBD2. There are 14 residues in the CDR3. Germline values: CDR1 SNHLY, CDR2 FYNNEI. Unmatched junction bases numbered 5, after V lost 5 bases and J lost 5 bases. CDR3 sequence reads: CASSMTSGRDTQYF. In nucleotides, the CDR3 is TGTGCCAGCAGTATGACTAGCGGAAGAGATACGCAGTATTTT.

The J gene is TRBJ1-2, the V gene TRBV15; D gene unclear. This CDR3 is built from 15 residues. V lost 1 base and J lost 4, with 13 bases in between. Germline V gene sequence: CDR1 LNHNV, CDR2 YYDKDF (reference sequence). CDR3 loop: CATSRATSNLYGYTF. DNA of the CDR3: TGTGCCACCAGCAGAGCCACATCGAACCTCTATGGCTACACCTTC.

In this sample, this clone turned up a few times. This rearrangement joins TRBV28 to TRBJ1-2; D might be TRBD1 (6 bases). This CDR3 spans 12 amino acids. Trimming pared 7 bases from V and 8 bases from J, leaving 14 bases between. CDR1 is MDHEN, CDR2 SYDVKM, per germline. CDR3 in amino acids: CASTVGARGYTF. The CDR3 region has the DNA TGTGCCAGCACTGTGGGGGCTCGGGGCTACACCTTC.

Written as DNA, the CDR3 is TGCAGTGCTATCCTAGCTGTCGAGCAGTACTTC. Residues: CSAILAVEQYF. The rearrangement joins TRBV20-1 to TRBJ2-7; D may be TRBD2 (5 bases). Germline CDR1 and CDR2: DFQATT and SNEGSKA (reference sequence). CDR3 length equals 11 residues. Trimming took 4 bases from V and 6 from J, leaving 10 bases between them.

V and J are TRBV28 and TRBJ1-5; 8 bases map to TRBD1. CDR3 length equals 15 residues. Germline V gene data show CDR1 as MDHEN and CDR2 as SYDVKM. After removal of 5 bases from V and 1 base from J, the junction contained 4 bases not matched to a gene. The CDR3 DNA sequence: TGTGCCAGCAGTCCAGGGGGCTCGAGCAATCAGCCCCAGCATTTT. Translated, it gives CASSPGGSSNQPQHF.

CDR3 DNA: TGCGCCAGCAGCCAAGCACTAGCGGGAGTCGTGACCCAGTACTTC. This encodes CASSQALAGVVTQYF. The chain combines TRBV4-1 with TRBJ2-5, with 11 bases lining up with TRBD2. The CDR3 contains 15 residues. The germline gives CDR1 MGHRA, CDR2 YSYEKL. With 1 base clipped from V and 7 bases from J, the junction kept 5 bases outside the gene matches.

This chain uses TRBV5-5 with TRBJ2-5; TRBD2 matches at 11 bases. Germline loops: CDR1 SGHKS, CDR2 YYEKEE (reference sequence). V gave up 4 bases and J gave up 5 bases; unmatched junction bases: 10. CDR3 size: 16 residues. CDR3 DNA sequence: TGTGCCAGCAGCGTAGCTCTAGCGGGAGGACGGGAGACCCAGTACTTC. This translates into CASSVALAGGRETQYF.

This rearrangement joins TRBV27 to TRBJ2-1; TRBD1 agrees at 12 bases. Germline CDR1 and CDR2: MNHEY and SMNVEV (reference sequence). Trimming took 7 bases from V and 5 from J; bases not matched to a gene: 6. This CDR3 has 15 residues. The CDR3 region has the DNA TGTGCCAGCAACCCGGGACAGGGGGCCGACAATGAGCAGTTCTTC. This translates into CASNPGQGADNEQFF.

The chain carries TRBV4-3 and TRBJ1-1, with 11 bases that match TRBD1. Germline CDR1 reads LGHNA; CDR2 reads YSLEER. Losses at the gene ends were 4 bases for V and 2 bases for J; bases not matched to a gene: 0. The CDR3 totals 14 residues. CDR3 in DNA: TGCGCCAGCAGCCGGACAGGGGGCAACACTGAAGCTTTCTTT. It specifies CASSRTGGNTEAFF.